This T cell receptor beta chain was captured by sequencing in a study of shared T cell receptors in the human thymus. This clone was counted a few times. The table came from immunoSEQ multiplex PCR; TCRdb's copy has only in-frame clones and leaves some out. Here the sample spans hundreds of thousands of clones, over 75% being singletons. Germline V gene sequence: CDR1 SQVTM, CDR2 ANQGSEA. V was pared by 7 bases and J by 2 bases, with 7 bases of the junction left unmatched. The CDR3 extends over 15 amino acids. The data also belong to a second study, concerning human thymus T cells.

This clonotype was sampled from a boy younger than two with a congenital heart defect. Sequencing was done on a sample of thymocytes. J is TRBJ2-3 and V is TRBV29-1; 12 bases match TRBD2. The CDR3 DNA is TGCAGCGGAGCTCTAGCGGGAGGGCCCACAGATACGCAGTATTTT. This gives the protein CSGALAGGPTDTQYF.